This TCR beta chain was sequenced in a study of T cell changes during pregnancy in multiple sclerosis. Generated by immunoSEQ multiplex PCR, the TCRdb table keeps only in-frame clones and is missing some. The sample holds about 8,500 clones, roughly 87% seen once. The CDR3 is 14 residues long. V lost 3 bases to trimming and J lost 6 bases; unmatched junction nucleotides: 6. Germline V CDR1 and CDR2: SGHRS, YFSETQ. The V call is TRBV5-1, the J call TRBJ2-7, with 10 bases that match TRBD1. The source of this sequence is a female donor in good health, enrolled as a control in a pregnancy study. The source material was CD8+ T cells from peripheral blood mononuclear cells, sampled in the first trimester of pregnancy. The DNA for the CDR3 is TGCGCCAGCAGCTCGGGACAGGGGACCTCCGAGCAGTACTTC. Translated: CASSSGQGTSEQYF.